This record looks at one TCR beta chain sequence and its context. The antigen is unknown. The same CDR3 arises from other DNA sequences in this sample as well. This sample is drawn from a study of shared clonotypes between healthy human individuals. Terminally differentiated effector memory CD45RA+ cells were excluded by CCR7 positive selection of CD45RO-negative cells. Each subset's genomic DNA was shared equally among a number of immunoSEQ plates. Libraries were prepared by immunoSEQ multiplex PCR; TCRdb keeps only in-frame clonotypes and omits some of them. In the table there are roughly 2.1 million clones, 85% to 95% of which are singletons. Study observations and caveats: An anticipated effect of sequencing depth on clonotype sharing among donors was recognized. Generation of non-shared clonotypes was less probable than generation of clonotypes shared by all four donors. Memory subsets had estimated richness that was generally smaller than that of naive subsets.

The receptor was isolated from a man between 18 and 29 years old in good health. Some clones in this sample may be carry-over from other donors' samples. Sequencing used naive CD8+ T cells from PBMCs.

The chain's CDR3 is CASSLARNTEAFF. In DNA, the CDR3 is TGTGCCAGCAGTTTAGCAAGGAACACTGAAGCTTTCTTT. This chain joins TRBV27 and TRBJ1-1; D ambiguous. The CDR3 runs 13 residues. The germline V gene encodes CDR1 MNHEY and CDR2 SMNVEV (reference sequence). V lost 2 bases and J lost 1, with 5 bases in between.